This T cell receptor (beta chain) was captured by sequencing in a study of human thymus T cells. The study, taken as a whole, reports: A high degree of thymic repertoire overlap among unrelated individuals was reported in related research. Thymic and blood repertoires seemed to show skewed V and J gene use.

This clone was counted once. What it recognizes is unknown. The V gene end was trimmed by 6 bases and the J gene end by 0 bases; junction bases not matched to a gene: 12. Germline V gene sequence: CDR1 SNHLY, CDR2 FYNNEI. This CDR3 has 18 amino acids. The study used thymus tissue resected during corrective heart surgery. Corrective surgery for congenital heart defects was being performed on the healthy Finnish infants who were the donors. Profiling relied on immunoSEQ multiplex PCR, and the TCRdb table lists in-frame clones only, not all of them. The table lists 75,000 to 90,000 clones, around 96% of them singletons.

The clonotype originates from a boy under two years old with a congenital heart defect but otherwise immunologically healthy. Sequencing used thymus tissue. V is TRBV2 and J is TRBJ1-5, with 9 bases matching TRBD1. CDR3 protein: CASSGQGNTVTSNQPQHF. The CDR3 nucleotides read TGTGCCAGCAGCGGACAGGGGAATACTGTGACTAGCAATCAGCCCCAGCATTTT. The full variable domain, completed using reference TRBV2 and TRBJ1-5, is EPEVTQTPSHQVTQMGQEVILRCVPISNHLYFYWYRQILGQKVEFLVSFYNNEISEKSEIFDDQFSVERPDGSNFTLKIRSTKLEDSAMYFCASSGQGNTVTSNQPQHFGDGTRLSIL.